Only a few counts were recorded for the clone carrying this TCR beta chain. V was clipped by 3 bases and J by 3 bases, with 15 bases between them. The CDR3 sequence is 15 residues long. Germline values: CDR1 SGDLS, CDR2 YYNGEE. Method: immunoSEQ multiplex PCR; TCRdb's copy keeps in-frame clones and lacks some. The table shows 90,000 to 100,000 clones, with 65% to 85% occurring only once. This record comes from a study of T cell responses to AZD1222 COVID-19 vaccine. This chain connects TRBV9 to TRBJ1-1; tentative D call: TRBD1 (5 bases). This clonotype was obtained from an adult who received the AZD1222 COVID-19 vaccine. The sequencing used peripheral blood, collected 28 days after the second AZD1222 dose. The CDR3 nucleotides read TGTGCCAGCAGCGACCGGATTCAAGGGGACACTGAAGCTTTCTTT. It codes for CASSDRIQGDTEAFF.